A single TCR beta chain is shown here with its context. This specimen comes from a study of blood T cell repertoires in COVID-19. Clones were sequenced by immunoSEQ multiplex PCR, and TCRdb holds only the in-frame ones, with some missing. The sample lists 150,000 or so clones; around 90% were seen once. This CDR3 is built from 13 residues. V shed 2 bases and J shed 3 bases, with 7 bases lying between them. Per germline, CDR1 SGHTA and CDR2 FQGNSA. The TCR comes from a man aged 60 to 69 with active or convalescent COVID-19. The chain has TRBV7-2 and TRBJ1-1, with a weak D call TRBD1 (5 bases). The material sequenced was peripheral blood. CDR3 in amino acids: CASSLQGDTEAFF. Here the CDR3 DNA reads TGTGCCAGCAGCTTACAAGGGGACACTGAAGCTTTCTTT.